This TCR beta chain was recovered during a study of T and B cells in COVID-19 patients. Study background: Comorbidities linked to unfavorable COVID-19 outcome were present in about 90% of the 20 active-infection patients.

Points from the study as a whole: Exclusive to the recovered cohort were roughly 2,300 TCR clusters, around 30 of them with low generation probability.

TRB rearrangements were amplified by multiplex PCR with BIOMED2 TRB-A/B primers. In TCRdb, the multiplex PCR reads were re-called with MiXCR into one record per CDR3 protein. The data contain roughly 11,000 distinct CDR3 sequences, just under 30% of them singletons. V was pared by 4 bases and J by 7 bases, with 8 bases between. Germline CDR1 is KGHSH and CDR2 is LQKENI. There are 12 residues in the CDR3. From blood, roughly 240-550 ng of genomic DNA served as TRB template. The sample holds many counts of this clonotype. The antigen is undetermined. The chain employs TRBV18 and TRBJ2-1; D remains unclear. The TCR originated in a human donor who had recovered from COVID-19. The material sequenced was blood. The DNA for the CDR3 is TGTGCCAGCTCACGGCCTTTAAATGAGCAGTTCTTC. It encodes CASSRPLNEQFF.